These T cell receptor beta chains were read from a single sample in a study of blood T cell repertoires in COVID-19. The repertoire was sequenced with immunoSEQ multiplex PCR; TCRdb's copy has only in-frame clones and lacks some. The table shows some 170,000 clones, with around 85% occurring only once. The specimen sequenced was peripheral blood. The receptors originated from a man between 60 and 75 years old with active or convalescent COVID-19. Both conserved end residues are part of each CDR3.

j_call,v_call,cdr3_aa
TRBJ2-2,TRBV11-3,CASSLIQTGELFF
TRBJ2-6,TRBV2,CASSDGDRAWSGANVLTF
TRBJ2-1,TRBV5-3,CARGDRAERNEQFF
TRBJ1-2,TRBV19,CASSRDSYGYTF
TRBJ2-7,TRBV2,CASSERQGSYEQYF
TRBJ1-2,TRBV10-1,CASSVKLRLLYYGYTF
TRBJ1-6,TRBV2,CASSPGQNNSPLHF
TRBJ1-5,TRBV25-1,CASSVTGLGQPQHF
TRBJ2-3,TRBV9,CASSTRGGSTDTQYF
TRBJ2-1,TRBV29-1,CSLAGGRASVGEQFF
TRBJ2-7,TRBV5-6,CASSTGLAGGHEQYF
TRBJ2-7,TRBV6-5,CASSYSTGGSYEQYF
TRBJ1-2,TRBV27,CASRGQASYGYTF
TRBJ1-6,TRBV11-3,CASSRTLGSPLHF
TRBJ1-1,TRBV5-6,CASSLRQFSEAFF
TRBJ2-2,TRBV4-1,CASSRGQGVNTGELFF
TRBJ2-1,TRBV9,CASSAPQGTAMIYNEQFF
TRBJ1-2,TRBV6-5,CASSYSAGLGGYTF
TRBJ1-5,TRBV18,CASSPPGAGGIQPQHF
TRBJ1-1,TRBV2,CASSVARGSVDTEAFF
TRBJ2-5,TRBV6-6,CASRTSGGGETQYF
TRBJ1-6,TRBV12-3/TRBV12-4,CASSLGRNSPLHF
TRBJ1-1,TRBV18,CASSPLPLGGYSAEAFF
TRBJ1-2,TRBV12-3/TRBV12-4,CASSRTFGYTF
TRBJ2-5,TRBV28,CASRDQGETQYF
TRBJ1-1,TRBV9,CASSAQGALSTEAFF
TRBJ2-2,TRBV6-4,CASSETGSTGELFF
TRBJ1-1,TRBV6-1,CASSESRDLAFF
TRBJ1-5,TRBV5-1,CASREAEDQPQHF
TRBJ2-7,TRBV28,CASSLSGNEQYF
TRBJ1-1,TRBV14,CASSQGLGMIAFF
TRBJ1-5,TRBV4-1,CASSQERGNQPQHF
TRBJ2-7,TRBV29-1,CSVVGLLTEQYF
TRBJ1-4,TRBV2,CASSTAIGTNEKLFF
TRBJ2-1,TRBV10-3,CAISKTGTGYEQFF
TRBJ1-6,TRBV6-1,CASSEQDRGNFSPLHF
TRBJ2-1,TRBV7-2,CASSNRPDEQFF
TRBJ2-2,TRBV4-1,CASSHGGPNTGELFF
TRBJ1-2,TRBV2,CAGTGGNLYGYTF
TRBJ1-5,TRBV5-6,CASSLGDGGPQPQHF
TRBJ1-2,TRBV5-1,CASSFTGGAGYTF
TRBJ2-2,TRBV19,CASRSGQGSSGELFF
TRBJ2-7,TRBV3-1/TRBV3-2,CASSQRPGYEQYF
TRBJ1-2,TRBV12-3/TRBV12-4,CASSKESYGYTF
TRBJ1-4,TRBV11-2,CASSSLQGAREKLFF
TRBJ2-1,TRBV2,CASSLAGGPWEQFF
TRBJ1-6,TRBV9,CASSPHGTDNSPLHF
TRBJ2-2,TRBV19,CASSILSGELFF
TRBJ1-1,TRBV5-1,CASSSLGHMNTEAFF
TRBJ1-2,TRBV5-6,CASSLDMMGNAGGYTF
TRBJ2-7,TRBV6-6,CASSGGRAPDEQYF
TRBJ2-7,TRBV9,CASSVSPAEYYEQYF
TRBJ2-3,TRBV5-4,CASSSRSLSTDTQYF